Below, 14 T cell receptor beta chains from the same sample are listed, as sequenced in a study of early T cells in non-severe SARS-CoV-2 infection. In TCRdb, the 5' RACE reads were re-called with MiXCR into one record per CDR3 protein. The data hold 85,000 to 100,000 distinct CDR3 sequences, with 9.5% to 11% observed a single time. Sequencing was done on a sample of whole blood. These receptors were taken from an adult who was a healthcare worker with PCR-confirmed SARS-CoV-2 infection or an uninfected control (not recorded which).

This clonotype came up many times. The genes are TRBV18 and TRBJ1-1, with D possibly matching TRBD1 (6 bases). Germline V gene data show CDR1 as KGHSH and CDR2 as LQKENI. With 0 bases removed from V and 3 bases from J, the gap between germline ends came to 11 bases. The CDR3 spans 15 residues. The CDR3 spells CASSPPGDRYTEAFF. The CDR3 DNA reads TGTGCCAGCTCACCACCAGGAGACAGGTACACTGAAGCTTTCTTT.

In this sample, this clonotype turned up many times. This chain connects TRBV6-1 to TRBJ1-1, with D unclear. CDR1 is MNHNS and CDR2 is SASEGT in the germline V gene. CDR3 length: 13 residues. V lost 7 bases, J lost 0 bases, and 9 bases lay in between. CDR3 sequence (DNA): TGTGCCAGCATAGTCTCTATGAACACTGAAGCTTTCTTT. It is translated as CASIVSMNTEAFF.

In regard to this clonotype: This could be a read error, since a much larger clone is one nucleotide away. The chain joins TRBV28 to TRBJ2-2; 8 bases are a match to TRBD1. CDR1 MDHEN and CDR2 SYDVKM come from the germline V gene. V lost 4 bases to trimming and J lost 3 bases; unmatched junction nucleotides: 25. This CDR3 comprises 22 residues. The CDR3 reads CASSSIRLRTESQQGDTGELFF. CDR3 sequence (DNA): TGTGCCAGCAGTTCGATTAGGTTAAGGACCGAGAGCCAACAGGGGGACACCGGGGAGCTGTTTTTT.

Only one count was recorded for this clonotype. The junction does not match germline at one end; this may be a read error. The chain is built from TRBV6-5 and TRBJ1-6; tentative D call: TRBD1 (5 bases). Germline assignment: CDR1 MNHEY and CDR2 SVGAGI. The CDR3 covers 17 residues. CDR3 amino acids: CASSYGSRGSSNSPLHF. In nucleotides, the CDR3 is TGTGCCAGCAGTTACGGATCGAGGGGCTCCTCTAATTCACCCCTCCACTTT.

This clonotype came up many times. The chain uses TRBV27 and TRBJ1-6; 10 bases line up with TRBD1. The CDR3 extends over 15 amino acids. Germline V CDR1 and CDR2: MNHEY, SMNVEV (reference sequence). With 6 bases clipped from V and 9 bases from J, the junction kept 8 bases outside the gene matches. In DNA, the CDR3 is TGTGCCAGCAGGCGGACAGGGGGGATAGCTTCACCCCTCCACTTT. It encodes CASRRTGGIASPLHF.

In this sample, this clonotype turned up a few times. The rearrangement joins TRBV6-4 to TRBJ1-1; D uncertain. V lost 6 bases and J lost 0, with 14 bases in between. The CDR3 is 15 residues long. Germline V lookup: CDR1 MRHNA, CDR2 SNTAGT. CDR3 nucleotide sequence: TGTGCCAGCAGCCCAAACCCTACGGTGAACACTGAAGCTTTCTTT. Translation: CASSPNPTVNTEAFF.

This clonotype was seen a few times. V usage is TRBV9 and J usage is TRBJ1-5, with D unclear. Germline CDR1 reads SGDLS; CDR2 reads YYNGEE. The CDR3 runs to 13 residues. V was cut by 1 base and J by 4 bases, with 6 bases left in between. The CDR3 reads CASSVHLNQPQHF. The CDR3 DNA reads TGTGCCAGCAGCGTACACCTTAATCAGCCCCAGCATTTT.

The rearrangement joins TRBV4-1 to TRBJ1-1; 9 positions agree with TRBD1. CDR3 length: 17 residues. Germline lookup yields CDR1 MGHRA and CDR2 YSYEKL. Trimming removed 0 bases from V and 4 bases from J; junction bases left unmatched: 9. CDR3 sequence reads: CASSQDAVTGGRTEAFF. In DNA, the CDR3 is TGCGCCAGCAGCCAAGATGCTGTCACAGGGGGCCGCACTGAAGCTTTCTTT.

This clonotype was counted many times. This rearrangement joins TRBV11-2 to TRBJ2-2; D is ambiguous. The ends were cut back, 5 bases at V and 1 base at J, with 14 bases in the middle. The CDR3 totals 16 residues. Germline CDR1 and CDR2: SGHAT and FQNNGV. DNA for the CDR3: TGTGCCAGCAGCCCGAGACGGACCCTGAACACCGGGGAGCTGTTTTTT. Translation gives CASSPRRTLNTGELFF.

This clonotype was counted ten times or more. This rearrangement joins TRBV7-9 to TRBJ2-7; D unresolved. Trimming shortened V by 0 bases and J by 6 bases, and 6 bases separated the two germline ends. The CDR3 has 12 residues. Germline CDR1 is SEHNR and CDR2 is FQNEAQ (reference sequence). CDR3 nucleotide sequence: TGTGCCAGCAGCTTAGCCGAAAGCGAGCAGTACTTC. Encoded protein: CASSLAESEQYF.

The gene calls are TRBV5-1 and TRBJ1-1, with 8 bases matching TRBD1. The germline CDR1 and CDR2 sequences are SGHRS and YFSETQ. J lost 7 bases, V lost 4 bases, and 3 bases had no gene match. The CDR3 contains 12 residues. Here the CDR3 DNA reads TGCGCCAGCAGCCGGGACAGGAGTGAAGCTTTCTTT. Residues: CASSRDRSEAFF. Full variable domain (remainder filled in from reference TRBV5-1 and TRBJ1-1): KAGVTQTPRYLIKTRGQQVTLSCSPISGHRSVSWYQQTPGQGLQFLFEYFSETQRNKGNFPGRFSGRQFSNSRSEMNVSTLELGDSALYLCASSRDRSEAFFGQGTRLTVV.

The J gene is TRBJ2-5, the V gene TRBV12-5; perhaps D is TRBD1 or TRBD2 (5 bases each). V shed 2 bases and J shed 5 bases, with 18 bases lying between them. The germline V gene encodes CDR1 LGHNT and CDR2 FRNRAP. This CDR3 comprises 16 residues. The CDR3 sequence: CASGLPRGSLGETQYF. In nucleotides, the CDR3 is TGTGCTAGTGGTTTGCCGAGGGGCAGCCTCGGGGAGACCCAGTACTTC.

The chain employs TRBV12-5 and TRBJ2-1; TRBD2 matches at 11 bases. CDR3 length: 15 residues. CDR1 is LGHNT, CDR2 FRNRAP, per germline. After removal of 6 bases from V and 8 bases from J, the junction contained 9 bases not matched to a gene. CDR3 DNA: TGTGCTAGTGGCCTCGGGACTAGCGGTTGGGATGAGCAGTTCTTC. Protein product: CASGLGTSGWDEQFF.

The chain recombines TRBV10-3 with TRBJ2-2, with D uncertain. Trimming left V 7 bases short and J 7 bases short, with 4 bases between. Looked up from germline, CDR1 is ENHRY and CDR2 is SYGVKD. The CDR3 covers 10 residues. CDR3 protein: CAIMDGELFF. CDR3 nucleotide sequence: TGTGCCATCATGGACGGGGAGCTGTTTTTT.